The T cell receptor beta chain under discussion was sequenced for a study of blood T cell repertoires in COVID-19. Participants had their cohort set by participant-reported clinical history. Trimming cost V 1 base and J 4 bases; bases outside gene matches: 3. Per the germline V gene, CDR1 is SGHTA and CDR2 is FQGTGA. This CDR3 is built from 15 residues. Using immunoSEQ multiplex PCR, the repertoire was profiled, and TCRdb retains in-frame clones only, with some absent. The sample has about 220,000 clones; around 89% are singletons. This receptor was obtained from a young woman who had recovered from COVID-19. The chain has TRBV7-3 and TRBJ2-3, with 9 nucleotides matching TRBD2. The sequenced material came from PBMCs or T cells enriched from blood (not recorded which). The CDR3 spells CASSLSSGSSDTQYF. Here the CDR3 DNA reads TGTGCCAGCAGCTTAAGTAGCGGGAGTTCAGATACGCAGTATTTT.